The 26 T cell receptor beta chains below were found in one sample sequenced in a study of T cells in Graves' hyperthyroidism and ophthalmopathy. TCR beta CDR3 regions were amplified from RNA. HTBI primers were the set used in a first-round RT-PCR of the TCR CDR3. Via MiXCR, TCRdb re-called the multiplex PCR reads, giving one row per CDR3 protein. The sample has about 350,000 distinct CDR3 sequences, roughly 19% seen once. The specimen sequenced was blood. The receptors stem from a woman younger than 30 with Graves' hyperthyroidism.

The sample holds many counts of this clonotype. The J gene is TRBJ2-7, the V gene TRBV14, with D perhaps matching TRBD2 (7 bases). Trimming stripped 4 bases from V and 5 bases from J, with 12 bases between. The CDR3 is 13 residues long. Germline values: CDR1 SGHDN, CDR2 FVKESK. This CDR3 reads CASSPGGGDEQYF. The CDR3 DNA reads as TGTGCCAGCAGCCCGGGGGGCGGGGACGAGCAGTACTTC. Based on the CDR3 plus reference TRBV14 and TRBJ2-7, the full variable domain is EAGVTQFPSHSVIEKGQTVTLRCDPISGHDNLYWYRRVMGKEIKFLLHFVKESKQDESGMPNNRFLAERTGGTYSTLKVQPAELEDSGVYFCASSPGGGDEQYFGPGTRLTVT.

This clonotype was counted many times. This chain connects TRBV28 to TRBJ2-7, with a possible D match to TRBD1 (6 bases). The V end lost 4 bases, the J end lost 2 bases, and 15 bases lay between the germline ends. CDR3 size: 15 residues. The germline CDR1 and CDR2 sequences are MDHEN and SYDVKM. The chain's CDR3 is CASSSLPGATYEQYF. The CDR3, as DNA: TGTGCCAGCAGTTCGCTGCCAGGGGCTACCTACGAGCAGTACTTC. The full variable domain, its missing parts supplied by reference TRBV28 and TRBJ2-7, is DVKVTQSSRYLVKRTGEKVFLECVQDMDHENMFWYRQDPGLGLRLIYFSYDVKMKEKGDIPEGYSVSREKKERFSLILESASTNQTSMYLCASSSLPGATYEQYFGPGTRLTVT.

Concerning this clonotype: This could be a read error, since a much larger clone is one nucleotide away. The V gene is TRBV6-1, the J gene TRBJ2-7; the match to TRBD2 covers 13 bases. Germline V lookup: CDR1 MNHNS, CDR2 SASEGT. The CDR3 consists of 16 residues. The chain's CDR3 is CASTDPGLAGSYEEYF. The CDR3 DNA reads as TGTGCCAGCACCGACCCGGGACTAGCGGGGTCCTACGAGGAGTACTTC.

This clonotype was counted many times. The chain couples TRBV2 to TRBJ2-2; no clear D. Germline CDR1 is SNHLY and CDR2 is FYNNEI. The CDR3 spans 14 residues. The ends were cut back, 8 bases at V and 0 bases at J, with 10 bases in the middle. CDR3: CASVNSANTGELFF. CDR3 DNA: TGTGCCAGCGTTAACAGCGCGAACACCGGGGAGCTGTTTTTT.

At least ten counts were recorded for this clonotype. The gene calls are TRBV12-3 or TRBV12-4 and TRBJ1-2; 10 bases align to TRBD1. V shed 7 bases, J shed 3 bases, and the junction held 5 bases outside the gene matches. CDR3 length: 14 residues. The CDR3 is CASNRDRGDYGYTF. Written as DNA, the CDR3 is TGTGCCAGCAACCGGGACAGGGGCGACTATGGCTACACCTTC.

The table lists this clonotype with many counts. The J gene is TRBJ1-2, the V gene TRBV6-5; D is unresolved. Germline V gene sequence: CDR1 MNHEY, CDR2 SVGAGI. Trimming shortened V by 1 base and J by 7 bases, and 22 bases separated the two germline ends. The CDR3 extends over 17 amino acids. The CDR3 is CASSYYPRNRVGSGYTF. The CDR3 DNA follows: TGTGCCAGCAGTTACTACCCACGAAATCGGGTTGGAAGTGGCTACACCTTC.

About this clonotype itself: This may stem from a read error, because a much larger clone lies one nucleotide away. V and J are TRBV7-9 and TRBJ1-2; 9 bases align to TRBD1. Per the germline V gene, CDR1 is SEHNR and CDR2 is FQNEAQ (reference sequence). The CDR3 runs to 14 residues. The CDR3 is CASRSGQGQRGYSF. The CDR3 DNA reads as TGTGCCAGCAGATCGGGACAGGGACAGCGAGGCTACAGCTTC.

This clonotype was picked up many times. The chain combines TRBV6-2 or TRBV6-3 with TRBJ2-7; 8 bases fit TRBD2. V lost 2 bases, J lost 0 bases, and 6 bases stayed unmatched. The CDR3 is made up of 16 amino acids. The V gene's germline CDR1 is MNHEY and CDR2 SVGEGT. The CDR3 is CASSYPRGGYSYEQYF. CDR3 sequence (DNA): TGTGCCAGCAGTTACCCCCGGGGGGGATACTCCTACGAGCAGTACTTC.

This clonotype came up a few times. The V gene is TRBV9, the J gene TRBJ1-2, with 9 bases aligning to TRBD1. CDR3 length: 12 residues. Germline V gene sequence: CDR1 SGDLS, CDR2 YYNGEE. V shed 6 bases, J shed 6 bases, and the junction held 3 bases outside the gene matches. The CDR3 DNA follows: TGTGCCAGCATGGGGACAGGGAATGGCTACACCTTC. It codes for CASMGTGNGYTF.

This clonotype was recorded many times. DNA for the CDR3: TGCAGTGCTACCAGCAACTACGAGCAGTACTTC. This translates into CSATSNYEQYF. V is TRBV20-1 and J is TRBJ2-7, with unresolved D. V was trimmed by 4 bases and J by 3 bases, leaving 7 bases between them. CDR1 is DFQATT and CDR2 is SNEGSKA in the germline V gene (reference sequence). CDR3 size: 11 residues.

This clonotype was seen many times. The CDR3 DNA reads as TGCAGTGCTAGGGCAGCTACTAACTATGGCTACACCTTC. The encoded protein is CSARAATNYGYTF. The gene calls are TRBV20-1 and TRBJ1-2; unclear D gene. Germline V CDR1 and CDR2: DFQATT, SNEGSKA (reference sequence). Between the trimmed V and J ends, which lost 3 bases and 0 bases, there was a span of 8 bases. CDR3 length: 13 amino acids.

The sample holds many counts of this clonotype. The rearrangement links TRBV6-5 to TRBJ1-5, with a weak D call TRBD1 (5 bases). V lost 2 bases and J 6 bases, leaving 20 bases between the germline ends. The V gene's germline CDR1 is MNHEY and CDR2 SVGAGI. CDR3 length equals 17 residues. The CDR3 nucleotides read TGTGCCAGCAGTTACCCCCCAGGGTCGGGCGAGGGTCAGCCCCAGCATTTT. This sequence encodes CASSYPPGSGEGQPQHF.

This clonotype was seen repeatedly, ten times or more. The chain has TRBV20-1 and TRBJ2-7; 9 nucleotides line up with TRBD2. Germline lookup yields CDR1 DFQATT and CDR2 SNEGSKA (reference sequence). V lost 3 bases to trimming and J lost 4 bases; unmatched junction nucleotides: 10. The CDR3 length is 15 residues. The CDR3 coding sequence is TGCAGTGCTAGTCAGCGGGGGGCCTCGACGTACGAGCAGTACTTC. It codes for CSASQRGASTYEQYF.

This clonotype was found many times. The chain combines TRBV28 with TRBJ2-7; D may be TRBD2 (5 bases). The CDR3 loop spans 14 amino acids. Deletions cut 8 bases from V and 2 bases from J, with 16 bases between. The germline V gene encodes CDR1 MDHEN and CDR2 SYDVKM. CDR3 residues: CASGPGLRAYEQYF. In DNA form, the CDR3 reads TGTGCCAGCGGTCCCGGTTTGAGGGCCTACGAGCAGTACTTC. Full variable domain (outside the CDR3, taken from reference TRBV28 and TRBJ2-7): DVKVTQSSRYLVKRTGEKVFLECVQDMDHENMFWYRQDPGLGLRLIYFSYDVKMKEKGDIPEGYSVSREKKERFSLILESASTNQTSMYLCASGPGLRAYEQYFGPGTRLTVT.

The table lists this clonotype with many counts. The genes are TRBV20-1 and TRBJ1-2, with D maybe TRBD1 (5 bases). This CDR3 contains 15 residues. The germline gives CDR1 DFQATT, CDR2 SNEGSKA (reference sequence). V was pared by 3 bases and J by 0 bases, with 14 bases between. CDR3 DNA: TGCAGTGCTAGGCCCCCGGGGCTCCCTAACTATGGCTACACCTTC. Translation gives CSARPPGLPNYGYTF.

This clonotype occurred many times. V gene TRBV7-8 combines with J gene TRBJ2-4, with TRBD1 matching 7 bases. Per the germline V gene, CDR1 is SGHVS and CDR2 is FQNEAQ. This CDR3 is 17 amino acids long. The J segment lost 2 bases and the V segment lost 5 bases, leaving 12 bases of the junction unmatched. CDR3 bases: TGTGCCAGCAGCCCGCTGGACAGGCTATGGACCAAAAACATTCAGTACTTC. It is translated as CASSPLDRLWTKNIQYF.

This clonotype came up many times. The V call is TRBV28, the J call TRBJ2-7, with TRBD1 as a possible D gene (6 bases). V was pared by 5 bases and J by 3 bases, with 14 bases between. Germline CDR1 reads MDHEN; CDR2 reads SYDVKM. The CDR3 is made up of 14 amino acids. Written as DNA, the CDR3 is TGTGCCAGCAGTCCCCGGACAGAGTACTACGAGCAGTACTTC. This translates into CASSPRTEYYEQYF.

This clonotype was counted ten times or more. The chain joins TRBV12-3 or TRBV12-4 to TRBJ2-5; possible D gene TRBD2, 5 bases. V was pared by 4 bases and J by 2 bases, with 8 bases between. The CDR3 is 13 amino acids. DNA of the CDR3: TGTGCCAGCAGTTGGTCGGGACAAGAGACCCAGTACTTC. Protein product: CASSWSGQETQYF.

This clonotype appeared a few times. V and J are TRBV3-1 and TRBJ2-5; D is perhaps TRBD2 (6 bases). Per germline, CDR1 LGHDT and CDR2 YNNKEL (reference sequence). This CDR3 comprises 17 residues. The V and J ends lost 6 bases and 0 bases respectively, with 20 bases between them. The CDR3 DNA reads as TGTGCCAGCAGTCAATACGGGGGTTGGGGGGACCAAGAGACCCAGTACTTC. Amino acids: CASSQYGGWGDQETQYF.

The chain is built from TRBV2 and TRBJ1-2; D remains ambiguous. Germline V gene sequence: CDR1 SNHLY, CDR2 FYNNEI. V was cut by 9 bases and J by 7 bases, with 12 bases left in between. This CDR3 is built from 11 residues. The DNA for the CDR3 is TGTGCCAGAGAAGACCGGGTTGGCTACACCTTC. It codes for CAREDRVGYTF. The whole variable domain, remainder taken from reference TRBV2 and TRBJ1-2, is EPEVTQTPSHQVTQMGQEVILRCVPISNHLYFYWYRQILGQKVEFLVSFYNNEISEKSEIFDDQFSVERPDGSNFTLKIRSTKLEDSAMYFCAREDRVGYTFGSGTRLTVV.

The chain employs TRBV11-3 and TRBJ2-2; no clear D gene. There are 13 residues in the CDR3. V lost 6 bases and J 6 bases, leaving 11 bases between the germline ends. Germline values: CDR1 SGHNT, CDR2 YENEEA. The CDR3 loop is CASSSLWAGELFF. Written as DNA, the CDR3 is TGTGCCAGCAGTTCACTATGGGCCGGGGAGCTGTTTTTT.

This clonotype showed up just a few times. V is TRBV3-1 and J is TRBJ2-5, with D tentatively TRBD1 (7 bases). V lost 8 bases and J lost 4, with 17 bases in between. The CDR3 is 14 amino acids. Germline assignment: CDR1 LGHDT and CDR2 YNNKEL (reference sequence). The CDR3 is CASDATGRTETQYF. The CDR3 nucleotides read TGTGCCAGCGACGCGACAGGGAGGACAGAGACCCAGTACTTC.

This clonotype was counted many times. This rearrangement joins TRBV28 to TRBJ2-7; possibly TRBD1 for D (6 bases). Trimming left V 0 bases short and J 2 bases short, with 20 bases between. Germline V gene lookup returns CDR1 MDHEN and CDR2 SYDVKM. The CDR3 is 18 amino acids. CDR3 DNA: TGTGCCAGCAGTTTATGGATTTGGGGGCAGAAGGGGCCCTACGAGCAGTACTTC. This encodes CASSLWIWGQKGPYEQYF. The variable domain in full, completed from reference TRBV28 and TRBJ2-7, reads DVKVTQSSRYLVKRTGEKVFLECVQDMDHENMFWYRQDPGLGLRLIYFSYDVKMKEKGDIPEGYSVSREKKERFSLILESASTNQTSMYLCASSLWIWGQKGPYEQYFGPGTRLTVT.

V and J are TRBV3-1 and TRBJ2-5; either TRBD1 or TRBD2 may fit D (6 bases each). This CDR3 is 15 amino acids long. V lost 0 bases and J lost 5, with 13 bases in between. The germline V gene has CDR1 LGHDT and CDR2 YNNKEL (reference sequence). CDR3 protein: CASSQDTGAEETQYF. CDR3 nucleotide sequence: TGTGCCAGCAGCCAAGATACGGGGGCCGAGGAGACCCAGTACTTC.

This clonotype was recorded at least ten times. This chain uses TRBV5-1 with TRBJ1-1, with D perhaps TRBD1 (5 bases). Trimming stripped 0 bases from V and 4 bases from J, with 13 bases between. This CDR3 region has 15 residues. Germline loops: CDR1 SGHRS, CDR2 YFSETQ. CDR3 coding DNA: TGCGCCAGCAGCTTGGCTTCGGGAACAGGCACTGAAGCTTTCTTT. Its translation is CASSLASGTGTEAFF.

The V gene is TRBV6-5, the J gene TRBJ2-7; D is ambiguous. Trimming stripped 2 bases from V and 7 bases from J, with 12 bases between. The CDR3 consists of 13 residues. CDR1 is MNHEY, CDR2 SVGAGI, per germline. The CDR3 sequence: CASSYGVGFEQYF. The CDR3, as DNA: TGTGCCAGCAGTTACGGGGTAGGGTTTGAGCAGTACTTC.